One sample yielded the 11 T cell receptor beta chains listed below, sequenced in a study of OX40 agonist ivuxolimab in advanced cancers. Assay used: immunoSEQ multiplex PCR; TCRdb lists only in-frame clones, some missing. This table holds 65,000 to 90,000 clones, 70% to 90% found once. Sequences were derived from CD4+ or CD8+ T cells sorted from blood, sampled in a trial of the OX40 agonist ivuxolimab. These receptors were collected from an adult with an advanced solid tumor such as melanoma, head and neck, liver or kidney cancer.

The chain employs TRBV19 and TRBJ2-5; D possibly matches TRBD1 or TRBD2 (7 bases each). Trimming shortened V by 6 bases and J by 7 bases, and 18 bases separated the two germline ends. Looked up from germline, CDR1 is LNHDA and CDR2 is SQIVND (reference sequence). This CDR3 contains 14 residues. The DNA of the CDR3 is TGTGCCAGTAGAGCGAGGGGGGAGGGGGCGACCCAGTACTTC. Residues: CASRARGEGATQYF.

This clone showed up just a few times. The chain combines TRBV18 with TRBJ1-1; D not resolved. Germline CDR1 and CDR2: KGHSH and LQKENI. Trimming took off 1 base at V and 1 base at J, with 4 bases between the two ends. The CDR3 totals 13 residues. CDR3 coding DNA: TGTGCCAGCTCACCACAAGCGAACACTGAAGCTTTCTTT. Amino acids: CASSPQANTEAFF.

CDR3 DNA: TGTGCCAGCAGCTTAGTCGCGATCCAGGGGGCATTCACCGGGGAGCTGTTTTTT. Translated, it gives CASSLVAIQGAFTGELFF. The rearrangement links TRBV7-3 to TRBJ2-2, with 8 bases fitting TRBD1. Germline CDR1 reads SGHTA; CDR2 reads FQGTGA. The CDR3 spans 18 residues. V shed 2 bases, J shed 4 bases, and the junction held 12 bases outside the gene matches.

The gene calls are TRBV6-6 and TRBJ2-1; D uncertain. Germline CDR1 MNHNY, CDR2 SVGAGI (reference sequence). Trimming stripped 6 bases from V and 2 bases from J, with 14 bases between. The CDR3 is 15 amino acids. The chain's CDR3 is CASRITQEAYNEQFF. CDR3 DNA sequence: TGTGCCAGCAGAATTACTCAAGAGGCCTACAATGAGCAGTTCTTC.

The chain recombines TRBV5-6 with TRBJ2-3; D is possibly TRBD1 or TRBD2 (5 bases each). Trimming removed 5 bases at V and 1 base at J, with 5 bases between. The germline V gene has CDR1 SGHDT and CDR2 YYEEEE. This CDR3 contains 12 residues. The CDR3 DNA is TGTGCCAGCAGGGGACGCACAGATACGCAGTATTTT. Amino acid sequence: CASRGRTDTQYF.

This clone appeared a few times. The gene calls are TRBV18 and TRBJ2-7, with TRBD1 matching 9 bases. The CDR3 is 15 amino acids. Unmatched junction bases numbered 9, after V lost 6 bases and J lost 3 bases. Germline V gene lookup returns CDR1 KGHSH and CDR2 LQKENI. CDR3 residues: CASSRGQGTFYEQYF. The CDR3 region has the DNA TGTGCCAGCTCCCGTGGACAGGGGACGTTCTACGAGCAGTACTTC.

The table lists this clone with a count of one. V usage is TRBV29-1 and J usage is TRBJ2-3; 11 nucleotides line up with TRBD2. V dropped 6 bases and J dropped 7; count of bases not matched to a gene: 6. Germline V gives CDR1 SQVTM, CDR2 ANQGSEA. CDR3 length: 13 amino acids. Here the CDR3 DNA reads TGCAGCGTCCTTAGCGGGAGGGTGCATACGCAGTATTTT. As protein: CSVLSGRVHTQYF.

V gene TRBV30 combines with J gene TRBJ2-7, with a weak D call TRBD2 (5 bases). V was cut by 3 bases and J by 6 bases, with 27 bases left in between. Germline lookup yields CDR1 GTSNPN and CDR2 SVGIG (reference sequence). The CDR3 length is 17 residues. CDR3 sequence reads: CAWRAGDLGVSSSEQYF. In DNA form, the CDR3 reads TGTGCCTGGAGGGCCGGGGATCTGGGTGTTAGCTCTAGCGAGCAGTACTTC.

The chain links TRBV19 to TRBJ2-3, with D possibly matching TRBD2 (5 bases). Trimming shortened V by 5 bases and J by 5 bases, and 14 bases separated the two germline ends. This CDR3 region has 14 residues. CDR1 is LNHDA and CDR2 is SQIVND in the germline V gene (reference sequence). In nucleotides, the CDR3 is TGTGCCAGTAGTCAGGCTCATCGGGGAGATACGCAGTATTTT. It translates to CASSQAHRGDTQYF.

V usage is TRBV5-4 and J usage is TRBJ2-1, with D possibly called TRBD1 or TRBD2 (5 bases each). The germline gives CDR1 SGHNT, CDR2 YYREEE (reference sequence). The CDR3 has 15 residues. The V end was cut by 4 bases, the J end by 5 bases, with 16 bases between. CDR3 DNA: TGTGCCAGCAGCGGGGGAAGAAGGTTCGACAATGAGCAGTTCTTC. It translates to CASSGGRRFDNEQFF.

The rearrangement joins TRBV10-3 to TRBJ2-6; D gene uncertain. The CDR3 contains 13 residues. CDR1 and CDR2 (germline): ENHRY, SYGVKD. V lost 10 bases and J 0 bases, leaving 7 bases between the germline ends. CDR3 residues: CATLNSGANVLTF. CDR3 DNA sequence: TGTGCCACGCTTAACTCTGGGGCCAACGTCCTGACTTTC.